This T cell receptor beta chain derives from a study of T cell responses to AZD1222 COVID-19 vaccine. Note on this clone: Antigen: not known.

V was cut by 4 bases and J by 8 bases, with 11 bases left in between. The germline CDR1 and CDR2 sequences are SQVTM and ANQGSEA. This CDR3 spans 12 amino acids. Produced via immunoSEQ multiplex PCR; TCRdb's table is partial and in-frame only. The sample contains about 120,000 clones, roughly 91% of which appear only once. Study outcomes and limitations: It should be noted that donors were predominantly white British and more often female, and clonal diversity was possibly underestimated. Within unmutated variant regions lay the reported targets of nearly half of spike-specific TCRs.

The sample consisted of peripheral blood, taken 28 days after the second AZD1222 dose. The chain combines TRBV29-1 with TRBJ1-4; D remains ambiguous. The clonotype comes from an adult who received the AZD1222 COVID-19 vaccine. CDR3 DNA: TGCAGCGTTGCAGTATTAGGGGAAAAACTGTTTTTT. Residues: CSVAVLGEKLFF.